This note documents a single T cell receptor beta chain sequence. Antigen unknown. Since the library was made to target alpha chains, this beta chain is a stray read and its abundance is not meaningful. The CDR3 runs 16 residues. Germline V gene sequence: CDR1 SGHDT, CDR2 YYEEEE. V shed 2 bases and J 8 bases; nucleotides not matched to a gene: 11. The entry originates in a study of spatial heterogeneity in lung cancer. Findings and caveats of the study: Counts of expanded intratumoral alpha and beta TCRs tracked tumor mutation counts.

The time point denotes: sample taken at primary tumor resection. From the 5' RACE reads, TCRdb called clonotypes with MiXCR, one entry per CDR3 protein. Here the sample spans a few thousand distinct CDR3 sequences, roughly a quarter being singletons. This receptor was taken from a male donor with early-stage non-small cell lung cancer. Sequenced material: lung tumor tissue, taken at surgery. The chain links TRBV5-6 to TRBJ2-4; 9 positions agree with TRBD1. CDR3 residues: CASSFRPGTGRDIQYF. For the CDR3, the DNA is TGTGCCAGCAGCTTTCGACCGGGGACAGGGCGAGACATTCAGTACTTC.